These 25 T cell receptor beta chains originate from one sample sequenced in a study of blood T cell repertoires in COVID-19. This table comes from immunoSEQ multiplex PCR, and its TCRdb copy is limited to in-frame clones, with some not included. The data contain approximately 180,000 clones, around 85% of them singletons. The sequenced material came from peripheral blood. These receptors came from a human donor with active or convalescent COVID-19. The donor label of this sample is uncertain.

The chain employs TRBV19 and TRBJ2-3, with D possibly matching TRBD2 (6 bases). The CDR3 extends over 13 amino acids. Between the trimmed V and J ends, which lost 6 bases and 6 bases, there was a span of 13 bases. CDR1 LNHDA and CDR2 SQIVND come from the germline V gene (reference sequence). The CDR3 DNA reads TGTGCCAGTAGCCAGTCGCTAGCGGATACGCAGTATTTT. Its translation: CASSQSLADTQYF.

The rearrangement joins TRBV11-1 to TRBJ1-1, with D unclear. This CDR3 comprises 13 residues. V was shortened by 7 bases and J by 0 bases, with 9 bases between the two germline ends. Germline V lookup: CDR1 SGHAT, CDR2 FQDESV (reference sequence). The CDR3 DNA sequence: TGTGCCAGCACGCGGGCCTTGAACACTGAAGCTTTCTTT. Its protein is CASTRALNTEAFF.

The rearrangement links TRBV6-2 or TRBV6-3 to TRBJ2-3; no clear D. The CDR3 is 12 residues long. The V gene's germline CDR1 is MNHEY and CDR2 SVGEGT. V was shortened by 6 bases and J by 2 bases, with 6 bases between the two germline ends. The CDR3 DNA follows: TGTGCCAGCAGATACCTCACAGATACGCAGTATTTT. Residues: CASRYLTDTQYF.

This sequence joins TRBV24-1 and TRBJ2-5; D is undetermined. Germline V lookup: CDR1 KGHDR, CDR2 SFDVKD. Trimming took 1 base from V and 3 from J, leaving 5 bases between them. The CDR3 is 13 residues long. CDR3 nucleotide sequence: TGTGCCACCAGTGATTTCCGGGAAGAGACCCAGTACTTC. Amino acids: CATSDFREETQYF.

The CDR3 protein is CASSQDFAGVGNTIYF. As DNA, the CDR3 is TGTGCCAGCAGCCAAGATTTTGCAGGGGTGGGAAACACCATATATTTT. The rearrangement uses TRBV4-2 and TRBJ1-3; a possible D gene is TRBD1 (6 bases). Germline values: CDR1 LGHNA, CDR2 YNFKEQ. The CDR3 runs 16 residues. The ends were cut back, 0 bases at V and 4 bases at J, with 13 bases in the middle.

The chain couples TRBV11-2 to TRBJ2-5; 8 bases match TRBD1. The CDR3 consists of 15 residues. With V trimmed by 5 bases and J by 5 bases, 10 bases remained unmatched. Per the germline V gene, CDR1 is SGHAT and CDR2 is FQNNGV. This CDR3 reads CASSPWTGIEETQYF. CDR3 in DNA: TGTGCCAGCAGCCCTTGGACAGGGATAGAGGAGACCCAGTACTTC.

The CDR3 DNA is TGTGCCAGCACCAGGGACAGGTACAATGAGCAGTTCTTC. It translates to CASTRDRYNEQFF. This chain uses TRBV11-2 with TRBJ2-1, with TRBD1 matching 8 bases. Germline loops: CDR1 SGHAT, CDR2 FQNNGV. V was pared by 7 bases and J by 4 bases, with 3 bases of the junction left unmatched. The CDR3 has 13 residues.

The chain recombines TRBV5-1 with TRBJ2-6, with TRBD1 matching 10 bases. V lost 0 bases and J lost 2; bases outside the gene matches: 14. Germline loops: CDR1 SGHRS, CDR2 YFSETQ. The CDR3 runs to 21 residues. CDR3 amino acids: CASSLVVIDRGLSPGANVLTF. The CDR3 DNA follows: TGCGCCAGCAGCTTGGTGGTCATCGACAGGGGGCTAAGCCCTGGGGCCAACGTCCTGACTTTC. Filled out from reference TRBV5-1 and TRBJ2-6, the complete variable domain reads KAGVTQTPRYLIKTRGQQVTLSCSPISGHRSVSWYQQTPGQGLQFLFEYFSETQRNKGNFPGRFSGRQFSNSRSEMNVSTLELGDSALYLCASSLVVIDRGLSPGANVLTFGAGSRLTVL.

As DNA, the CDR3 is TGTGCCAGCAGCCCGCACGGGACTAGCGGGACCAATGAGCAGTTCTTC. Encoded protein: CASSPHGTSGTNEQFF. This chain connects TRBV7-9 to TRBJ2-1; 13 nucleotides align to TRBD2. Germline lookup yields CDR1 SEHNR and CDR2 FQNEAQ (reference sequence). The ends lost 5 bases at V and 6 bases at J; junction bases unmatched: 7. There are 16 residues in the CDR3.

This clone was found a few times. The V and J genes are TRBV30 and TRBJ2-1; 16 nucleotides align to TRBD2. CDR3 size: 16 residues. CDR1 is GTSNPN, CDR2 SVGIG, per germline (reference sequence). V was clipped by 2 bases and J by 8 bases; unmatched bases: 6. The CDR3 spells CAWSRGLAGGPDEQFF. The CDR3 nucleotides read TGTGCCTGGAGTCGGGGACTAGCGGGAGGGCCCGATGAGCAGTTCTTC.

The chain joins TRBV24-1 to TRBJ1-1; no reliable D call. The CDR3 contains 15 residues. The V gene's germline CDR1 is KGHDR and CDR2 SFDVKD. Deletions cut 4 bases from V and 1 base from J, with 12 bases between. DNA of the CDR3: TGTGCCACCAGTGAGGGCACAGCAGGGAACACTGAAGCTTTCTTT. It yields the protein CATSEGTAGNTEAFF.

The V call is TRBV27, the J call TRBJ1-5; the match to TRBD1 covers 7 bases. The CDR3 runs to 13 residues. Germline CDR1 is MNHEY and CDR2 is SMNVEV (reference sequence). The V and J ends lost 6 bases and 4 bases, in that order; junction bases with no gene match: 3. In nucleotides, the CDR3 is TGTGCCAGCAGACCGACAGGGAATCAGCCCCAGCATTTT. It codes for CASRPTGNQPQHF.

The rearrangement links TRBV5-1 to TRBJ2-2, with D possibly being TRBD1 (6 bases). The CDR3 loop spans 13 amino acids. The germline gives CDR1 SGHRS, CDR2 YFSETQ. V was pared by 1 base and J by 5 bases, with 6 bases between. In DNA form, the CDR3 reads TGCGCCAGCAGCTTGACAGGGACCGGGGAGCTGTTTTTT. It encodes CASSLTGTGELFF.

The chain joins TRBV10-3 to TRBJ1-1; D remains unclear. Germline V gene data show CDR1 as ENHRY and CDR2 as SYGVKD. CDR3 length equals 14 residues. V lost 5 bases to trimming and J lost 4 bases, with 14 bases between them. CDR3 region: CAISLGGMATEAFF. In DNA, the CDR3 is TGTGCCATCAGTCTGGGAGGTATGGCCACTGAAGCTTTCTTT.

The rearrangement links TRBV19 to TRBJ1-5, with a possible D match to TRBD1 (6 bases). V dropped 9 bases and J dropped 4 bases, with 16 bases sitting between them. Germline CDR1 reads LNHDA; CDR2 reads SQIVND (reference sequence). The CDR3 has 14 residues. DNA of the CDR3: TGTGCCAGCCACGAAAGAAGGGGGAATCAGCCCCAGCATTTT. Translated, it gives CASHERRGNQPQHF.

The chain is built from TRBV19 and TRBJ2-1, with 9 nucleotides matching TRBD1. Per the germline V gene, CDR1 is LNHDA and CDR2 is SQIVND (reference sequence). The CDR3 loop spans 16 amino acids. Trimming took 4 bases from V and 4 from J; bases not matched to a gene: 8. CDR3 sequence: CASSKWDREVYNEQFF. Here the CDR3 DNA reads TGTGCCAGTAGTAAATGGGACAGGGAGGTTTACAATGAGCAGTTCTTC.

This chain joins TRBV27 and TRBJ2-1; no firm D call. Germline V lookup: CDR1 MNHEY, CDR2 SMNVEV (reference sequence). The CDR3 extends over 11 amino acids. V was pared by 5 bases and J by 8 bases, with 7 bases between. The CDR3 DNA follows: TGTGCCAGCAGTCCTCCCGATGAGCAGTTCTTC. Its translation is CASSPPDEQFF.

This clone was observed a few times. The chain links TRBV14 to TRBJ2-1; 8 positions agree with TRBD2. The CDR3 extends over 16 amino acids. Germline V gene data show CDR1 as SGHDN and CDR2 as FVKESK. J was trimmed by 10 bases and V by 6 bases; bases with no gene match: 17. The CDR3 DNA reads TGTGCCAGCAGTCCCACCAGCGGGGGTCCCCAAAGGGAGCAGTTCTTC. Amino acid sequence: CASSPTSGGPQREQFF.

A note on this clone: At one boundary the junction diverges from the germline segment, which might be a read error. The J gene is TRBJ1-2, the V gene TRBV28; 7 bases fit TRBD1. Germline V gene lookup returns CDR1 MDHEN and CDR2 SYDVKM. The length of the CDR3 is 15 residues. The CDR3 sequence is CASLGQAITKYGYTF. CDR3 coding DNA: TGTGCCAGCTTAGGACAGGCGATAACTAAGTATGGCTACACCTTC.

The V and J genes are TRBV4-3 and TRBJ1-6, with 7 bases identical to TRBD1. The V and J ends lost 0 bases and 6 bases, in that order; junction bases with no gene match: 2. Germline CDR1 and CDR2: LGHNA and YSLEER. The CDR3 extends over 15 amino acids. The CDR3 reads CASSQERGLNSPLHF. The CDR3 region has the DNA TGCGCCAGCAGCCAAGAGAGGGGGCTTAATTCACCCCTCCACTTT.

V is TRBV7-9 and J is TRBJ1-1, with no clear D. The germline V gene has CDR1 SEHNR and CDR2 FQNEAQ (reference sequence). The length of the CDR3 is 12 residues. V lost 8 bases to trimming and J lost 5 bases, with 12 bases between them. For the CDR3, the DNA is TGTGCCAGCTACGGGGTGGAGACTGAAGCTTTCTTT. It is translated as CASYGVETEAFF.

The rearrangement joins TRBV5-4 to TRBJ1-3; the match to TRBD1 covers 7 bases. The V segment lost 4 bases and the J segment 0 bases; nucleotides outside the gene matches: 7. The CDR3 has 16 amino acids. Germline V gives CDR1 SGHNT, CDR2 YYREEE (reference sequence). The CDR3, as DNA: TGTGCCAGCAGCATAGCTGGGACAGCCTCTGGAAACACCATATATTTT. Amino acid sequence: CASSIAGTASGNTIYF.

With regard to this clone: Relative to the germline gene, one junction end is altered; a read error may explain this. The gene calls are TRBV7-7 and TRBJ2-7; tentative D call: TRBD2 (6 bases). The CDR3 consists of 15 residues. Germline CDR1 and CDR2: SSHAT and FNYEAQ (reference sequence). Written as DNA, the CDR3 is TGTGCTAGCAGCTTGGGAGCGGGCCCCACCTACGAGCAGTACTTC. Translated, it gives CASSLGAGPTYEQYF.

J is TRBJ1-1 and V is TRBV7-3; TRBD1 matches 8 bases. Germline V lookup: CDR1 SGHTA, CDR2 FQGTGA. The CDR3 extends over 13 amino acids. V was clipped by 8 bases and J by 1 base; unmatched bases: 3. The CDR3 spells CASSDRGNTEAFF. For the CDR3, the DNA is TGTGCCAGCTCCGACAGGGGGAACACTGAAGCTTTCTTT.

The chain links TRBV11-2 to TRBJ2-5; D perhaps matches TRBD2 (5 bases). Trimming took 2 bases from V and 10 from J, leaving 17 bases between them. Germline lookup yields CDR1 SGHAT and CDR2 FQNNGV. This CDR3 has 14 amino acids. CDR3 sequence reads: CASSLSSRAGDQYF. The CDR3 DNA is TGTGCCAGCAGCTTATCCTCTCGGGCCGGGGACCAGTACTTC.